A selection of T cell receptor beta chains follows, all from one sample in a study of blood T cell repertoires in COVID-19. Using immunoSEQ multiplex PCR, the repertoire was profiled, and TCRdb retains in-frame clones only, with some absent. The table lists 95,000 or so clones, 75% to 85% of them singletons, with 4% to 6% in the top ten. Sequenced input: peripheral blood. These receptors were taken from a man older than 75 with COVID-19, enrolled during active disease. The CDR3 runs from the conserved cysteine through the conserved F or W.

J gene | V gene | CDR3 length | CDR3 protein
TRBJ1-2 | TRBV28 | 16 | CASSFGGQGLIYGYTF
TRBJ2-2 | TRBV9 | 16 | CASSVGTGGNTGELFF
TRBJ2-1 | TRBV18 | 15 | CASSPATSSGTEQFF
TRBJ2-5 | TRBV15 | 13 | CATSRDNQETQYF
TRBJ1-2 | TRBV6-1 | 14 | CASSARNEGYGYTF
TRBJ1-2 | TRBV27 | 13 | CASSWYRGSGYTF
TRBJ2-2 | TRBV30 | 13 | CAWSVHGVGELFF
TRBJ2-2 | TRBV10-3 | 15 | CAISASGENTGELFF
TRBJ2-1 | TRBV29-1 | 11 | CSVDLGTGQFF
TRBJ1-1 | TRBV5-4 | 15 | CASSLTGVLGTEAFF
TRBJ2-5 | TRBV7-8 | 16 | CASSGGTSGFQETQYF
TRBJ1-2 | TRBV6-2/TRBV6-3 | 15 | CASSNTGQGFDGYTF
TRBJ2-7 | TRBV14 | 14 | CASRRTSGTYEQYF
TRBJ2-7 | TRBV7-9 | 16 | CASSLGGVGQGHEQYF
TRBJ2-1 | TRBV5-1 | 14 | CASSYEETRDEQFF
TRBJ2-1 | TRBV28 | 18 | CASSHPKTRLAGVDEQFF
TRBJ1-6 | TRBV5-6 | 14 | CASEGQNYNSPLHF
TRBJ2-5 | TRBV28 | 12 | CASSFIVETQYF
TRBJ1-5 | TRBV2 | 15 | CASRGTGNPSQPQHF
TRBJ2-3 | TRBV5-4 | 18 | CASSLGGGWAGPADTQYF
TRBJ1-1 | TRBV30 | 12 | CAWTRGNTEAFF
TRBJ1-3 | TRBV27 | 14 | CASAVRSSGNTIYF
TRBJ2-3 | TRBV3-1/TRBV3-2 | 19 | CASSRNPGLAGGKVDTQYF
TRBJ2-3 | TRBV6-5 | 13 | CASSYDRTDTQYF
TRBJ1-4 | TRBV6-6 | 14 | CASSLPGQDEKLFF
TRBJ2-3 | TRBV11-2 | 15 | CASSSGQASTDTQYF
TRBJ2-5 | TRBV15 | 15 | CATSRDRGGPETQYF
TRBJ2-5 | TRBV5-4 | 14 | CASSLAARQETQYF
TRBJ2-2 | TRBV11-3 | 16 | CASSPGTSGKTGELFF
TRBJ2-2 | TRBV10-3 | 15 | CAISASQGNTGELFF
TRBJ2-3 | TRBV7-2 | 14 | CASSLGFPADTQYF
TRBJ1-3 | TRBV3-1/TRBV3-2 | 15 | CASSQRGVSGNTIYF
TRBJ2-2 | TRBV3-1/TRBV3-2 | 15 | CASSHPSGGPGELFF
TRBJ2-3 | TRBV7-2 | 17 | CASSLGVQRGSTDTQYF
TRBJ1-3 | TRBV4-3 | 15 | CASSQAAGSGNTIYF
TRBJ2-7 | TRBV2 | 19 | CASSAGLAGVSFSAYEQYF
TRBJ2-7 | TRBV6-5 | 15 | CASSPGSGKTYEQYF
TRBJ2-7 | TRBV10-3 | 13 | CAISAQGFNEQYF
TRBJ1-3 | TRBV18 | 16 | CASSPRGLGSGNTIYF
TRBJ2-7 | TRBV7-9 | 15 | CASSEGLAGVYEQYF
TRBJ2-7 | TRBV19 | 14 | CASSLRSGNYEQYF
TRBJ2-1 | TRBV12-5 | 20 | CASGLGTGQVTLSSYNEQFF
TRBJ1-2 | TRBV6-6 | 14 | CASSYRGTSGRYTF
TRBJ1-2 | TRBV19 | 15 | CASSDSGQGKSGYTF
TRBJ1-3 | TRBV4-2 | 15 | CASSQEGVSGNTIYF
TRBJ2-7 | TRBV6-5 | 15 | CASSYSRQGAYEQYF
TRBJ1-1 | TRBV5-1 | 15 | CASSLETGASTEAFF
TRBJ2-1 | TRBV6-2/TRBV6-3 | 17 | CASSSAKGQAALNEQFF
TRBJ1-5 | TRBV2 | 14 | CASSEPGLNFLQHF
TRBJ1-2 | TRBV2 | 12 | CASSDGAVGYTF
TRBJ1-2 | TRBV7-9 | 13 | CASSRGSSSGYTF
TRBJ1-1 | TRBV5-5 | 11 | CASSLTREAFF
TRBJ1-3 | TRBV7-6 | 13 | CASSLSSGNTIYF
TRBJ2-5 | TRBV5-1 | 15 | CASSLKLAGEETQYF
TRBJ1-5 | TRBV4-3 | 13 | CASSQDRGQPQHF